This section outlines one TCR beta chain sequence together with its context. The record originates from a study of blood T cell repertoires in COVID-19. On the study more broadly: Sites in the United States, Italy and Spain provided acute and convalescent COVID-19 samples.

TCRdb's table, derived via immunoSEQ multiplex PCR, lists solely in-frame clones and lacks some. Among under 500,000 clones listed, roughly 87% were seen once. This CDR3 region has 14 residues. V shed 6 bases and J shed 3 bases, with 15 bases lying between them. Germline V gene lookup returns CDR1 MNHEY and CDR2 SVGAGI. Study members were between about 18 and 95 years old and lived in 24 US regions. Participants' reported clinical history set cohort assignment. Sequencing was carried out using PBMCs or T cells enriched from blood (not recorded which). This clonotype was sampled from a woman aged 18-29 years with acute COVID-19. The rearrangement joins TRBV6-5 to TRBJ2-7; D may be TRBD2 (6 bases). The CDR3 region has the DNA TGTGCCAGCAGCTACGCGGGACTCTTCTACGAGCAGTACTTC. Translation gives CASSYAGLFYEQYF.